These T cell receptor beta chains were read from a single sample in a study of CD8+CD57+ T cells in acquired aplastic anemia. TCRdb itself ran the reads through MiXCR, one entry per CDR3 protein. The sample includes 400,000 to 450,000 distinct CDR3 sequences, roughly 64% seen only once; the top ten take 3% to 4.5%. The sequenced sample was sorted CD4+, CD8+, or CD8+CD57+ T cells (not recorded which) from PBMCs. The receptors were sampled from a human donor in good health, serving as a control. Both conserved end residues are part of each CDR3. A D gene is named only where the DNA matches it firmly. Size is stated for part of the rows, as once, few or many counts, or as a class when the clone is expanded.

j_call,v_call,d_call,clone_size,cdr3_aa,cdr3_nt
TRBJ2-5,TRBV20-1,TRBD2,-,CSAGTTMETQYF,TGCAGTGCTGGGACTACCATGGAGACCCAGTACTTC
TRBJ1-4,TRBV25-1,-,-,CASSVTGVEKLFF,TGTGCCAGCAGTGTTACAGGAGTTGAAAAACTGTTTTTT
TRBJ2-6,TRBV2,TRBD1,-,CASSLETGFDGSGANVLTF,TGTGCCAGCAGCCTAGAGACAGGGTTCGACGGGTCTGGGGCCAACGTCCTGACTTTC
TRBJ1-3,TRBV12-3/TRBV12-4,-,many,CATRRNSGNTIYF,TGTGCCACCCGGAGGAACTCTGGAAACACCATATATTTT
TRBJ2-1,TRBV25-1,TRBD1,-,CASSTGTGWNEQFF,TGTGCCAGCAGTACCGGGACAGGGTGGAATGAGCAGTTCTTC
TRBJ1-6,TRBV20-1,-,-,CSASRPASGDSPLHF,TGCAGTGCTTCCCGACCGGCTAGCGGGGATTCACCCCTCCACTTT
TRBJ2-7,TRBV29-1,TRBD2,many,CSVSSGGARSYEQYF,TGCAGCGTTTCTAGCGGGGGGGCCCGCTCCTACGAGCAGTACTTC
TRBJ1-3,TRBV7-3,-,-,CASTAIEGNTIYF,TGTGCCAGCACCGCGATAGAGGGAAACACCATATATTTT
TRBJ2-1,TRBV13,-,-,CASSYGDSSYNEQFF,TGTGCCAGCAGTTACGGGGATAGCTCCTACAATGAGCAGTTCTTC
TRBJ1-5,TRBV12-3/TRBV12-4,-,-,CASRRGLKGGSNQPQHF,TGTGCCAGCAGGAGAGGGTTGAAAGGTGGTAGCAATCAGCCCCAGCATTTT
TRBJ2-7,TRBV12-3/TRBV12-4,-,once,CASRQLHTEQYF,TGTGCCAGCAGACAACTTCACACTGAGCAGTACTTC
TRBJ1-6,TRBV2,-,-,CASNQASHNSPPHF,TGTGCCAGCAACCAAGCCAGCCATAATTCACCCCCCCACTTT
TRBJ1-6,TRBV11-3,-,-,CASSASGGRDSPLHF,TGTGCCAGCAGTGCATCGGGTGGCAGGGATTCACCCCTCCACTTT
TRBJ1-6,TRBV10-3,-,-,CASSEGGAGWSPLHF,TGTGCCAGCAGTGAAGGGGGGGCAGGGTGGTCACCCCTCCACTTT
TRBJ1-5,TRBV12-3/TRBV12-4,-,-,CASALSGSNSNQPQHF,TGTGCCAGCGCGCTGTCAGGTAGTAATAGCAATCAGCCCCAGCATTTT
TRBJ2-7,TRBV7-7,TRBD1,-,CASSIETGDEPYF,TGTGCCAGCAGCATCGAGACAGGGGACGAGCCGTACTTC
TRBJ2-6,TRBV19,-,-,CASSPASGANVQTF,TGTGCCAGCAGTCCAGCCTCTGGGGCCAACGTCCAGACTTTC
TRBJ2-5,TRBV13,TRBD2,-,CASSSTSGGVQETQYF,TGTGCCAGCAGCTCCACTAGCGGGGGGGTCCAAGAGACCCAGTACTTC
TRBJ2-7,TRBV19,TRBD1,-,CASSILGQGGEQYF,TGTGCCAGTAGTATTTTAGGACAGGGAGGCGAGCAGTACTTC
TRBJ1-4,TRBV2,-,-,CASSPARDTDETLFF,TGTGCCAGCAGCCCAGCGAGGGATACTGACGAAACACTCTTTTTT
TRBJ2-7,TRBV30,TRBD2,many,CAWRDHGGAFSYEQYF,TGTGCCTGGAGAGATCACGGGGGGGCCTTCTCCTACGAGCAGTACTTC
TRBJ2-5,TRBV5-1,TRBD2,many,CASSLGTSGGLQTQYF,TGCGCCAGCAGCCTCGGGACTAGCGGGGGGCTGCAGACCCAGTACTTC
TRBJ2-3,TRBV10-3,-,-,CAISDGSLTDGQNF,TGTGCCATCAGTGACGGCTCCCTCACCGATGGGCAGAATTTT
TRBJ2-1,TRBV6-6,-,many,CASSPISENEQFF,TGTGCCAGCAGTCCAATAAGCGAAAATGAGCAGTTCTTC
TRBJ1-4,TRBV5-5,-,many,CASSLWTVNEKLFF,TGTGCCAGCAGCTTGTGGACAGTTAATGAAAAACTGTTTTTT
TRBJ2-7,TRBV9,TRBD1,-,CASSPGTGGTEQYF,TGTGCCAGCAGCCCCGGGACAGGGGGTACCGAGCAGTACTTC
TRBJ1-6,TRBV2,-,-,CASSVTGTGGNSPLHF,TGTGCCAGCAGTGTAACAGGGACCGGTGGAAATTCACCCCTCCACTTT
TRBJ1-6,TRBV6-4,TRBD1,-,CASSSGPGGDNSPLHF,TGTGCCAGCAGTTCAGGGCCAGGGGGCGATAATTCACCCCTCCACTTT
TRBJ1-5,TRBV12-3/TRBV12-4,TRBD1,once,CASSGDRNGNQPQHF,TGTGCCAGCAGTGGGGACAGAAACGGCAATCAGCCCCAGCATTTT
TRBJ1-1,TRBV9,-,-,CASSGGTLNTEAFF,TGTGCCAGCAGCGGCGGGACGCTTAACACTGAAGCTTTCTTT
TRBJ1-1,TRBV2,-,few,CASSNGEHTEAFF,TGTGCCAGCAGTAACGGGGAGCACACTGAAGCTTTCTTT
TRBJ1-3,TRBV2,-,-,CASSLGRGMNTIYF,TGTGCCAGCAGCTTAGGCCGCGGCATGAACACCATATATTTT
TRBJ2-5,TRBV19,-,-,CASRDSPGRAKETQYF,TGTGCCAGTAGAGACAGCCCGGGCAGGGCTAAAGAGACCCAGTACTTC
TRBJ1-2,TRBV5-5,-,-,CASSLVRGEDGYTF,TGTGCCAGCAGCTTGGTTAGAGGGGAGGATGGCTACACCTTC
TRBJ1-5,TRBV7-3,-,-,CARGGNQPEDF,TGTGCCAGGGGGGGCAATCAGCCCGAGGATTTT
TRBJ2-6,TRBV5-5,-,-,CASSLLAWANVLTF,TGTGCCAGCAGCTTGCTTGCTTGGGCCAACGTCCTGACTTTC